These 21 T cell receptor beta chains were sequenced from one sample in a study of cytomegalovirus exposure and HLA in healthy donors. Use of 60 Vbeta and 13 Jbeta primers characterized the PCR. Generated by immunoSEQ multiplex PCR, the TCRdb table keeps only in-frame clones and is missing some. The repertoire consists of about 110,000 clones, with over 60% occurring once and the leading ten covering roughly 3%. The material sequenced was PBMCs. These receptors came from a woman under 30 in good health and CMV-seropositive.

The gene calls are TRBV2 and TRBJ1-5; 10 bases are a match to TRBD1. CDR1 and CDR2 from the germline V gene are SNHLY and FYNNEI. This CDR3 is 14 amino acids long. With V trimmed by 7 bases and J by 7 bases, 7 bases remained unmatched. The CDR3 loop reads CASTWDRGNQPQHF. Here the CDR3 DNA reads TGTGCCAGCACCTGGGACAGGGGAAACCAGCCCCAGCATTTT.

The chain combines TRBV28 with TRBJ1-4, with TRBD1 as a possible D gene (5 bases). The CDR3 covers 16 residues. Germline CDR1 reads MDHEN; CDR2 reads SYDVKM. Trimming cost V 8 bases and J 8 bases, with 24 bases left between them. This chain's CDR3 is CASVYRTSTGEEKLFF. The CDR3 bases are TGTGCCAGCGTCTATAGGACTTCGACGGGGGAGGAAAAACTGTTTTTT.

The chain employs TRBV30 and TRBJ1-2; D possibly corresponds to TRBD1 (5 bases). V shed 6 bases and J shed 2 bases, with 13 bases lying between them. Germline values: CDR1 GTSNPN, CDR2 SVGIG (reference sequence). The CDR3 consists of 13 residues. The CDR3 protein is CACRGNGNYGYTF. The CDR3 DNA sequence: TGTGCCTGCCGGGGGAATGGGAACTATGGCTACACCTTC.

This chain joins TRBV5-4 and TRBJ1-1; the D gene is possibly TRBD1 (6 bases). Germline V gene sequence: CDR1 SGHNT, CDR2 YYREEE (reference sequence). The CDR3 covers 18 residues. Trimming took 1 base from V and 3 from J, leaving 22 bases between them. This CDR3 is CASSLHFGQPPRDTEAFF. CDR3 coding DNA: TGTGCCAGCAGCTTGCATTTCGGACAGCCTCCAAGGGACACTGAAGCTTTCTTT.

The CDR3 is CASSIRLAGEGGAKNIQYF. The CDR3 nucleotides read TGTGCCAGTAGTATCAGACTAGCGGGAGAAGGCGGGGCCAAAAACATTCAGTACTTC. The chain recombines TRBV19 with TRBJ2-4; TRBD2 matches at 12 bases. CDR3 size: 19 residues. Germline trimming cut 3 bases from V and 1 base from J; bases unmatched to any gene: 10. From germline, CDR1 is LNHDA and CDR2 SQIVND (reference sequence).

The V and J genes are TRBV30 and TRBJ1-3; D possibly corresponds to TRBD1 (6 bases). Deletions cut 4 bases from V and 2 bases from J, with 12 bases between. The germline V gene encodes CDR1 GTSNPN and CDR2 SVGIG (reference sequence). This CDR3 comprises 14 residues. The chain's CDR3 is CAWNGGPTGNTIYF. In DNA, the CDR3 is TGTGCCTGGAACGGGGGGCCCACTGGAAACACCATATATTTT. Filled out from reference TRBV30 and TRBJ1-3, the complete variable domain reads SQTIHQWPATLVQPVGSPLSLECTVEGTSNPNLYWYRQAAGRGLQLLFYSVGIGQISSEVPQNLSASRPQDRQFILSSKKLLLSDSGFYLCAWNGGPTGNTIYFGEGSWLTVV.

The chain recombines TRBV5-1 with TRBJ1-2; 10 bases match TRBD1. Germline assignment: CDR1 SGHRS and CDR2 YFSETQ. This CDR3 region has 17 residues. V trimming: 3 bases; J trimming: 0 bases; junction bases outside the gene matches: 8. The CDR3 loop is CASSSGTGARTNYGYTF. For the CDR3, the DNA is TGCGCCAGCAGCTCTGGGACAGGGGCGAGGACTAACTATGGCTACACCTTC.

V is TRBV23-1 and J is TRBJ2-5; TRBD1 matches 8 bases. TRBV23-1 is annotated as an ORF whose role is uncertain. The CDR3 runs to 18 residues. V gave up 4 bases and J gave up 2 bases; unmatched junction bases: 15. CDR3 loop: CASSRGTGSPTEQETQYF. CDR3 in DNA: TGCGCCAGCAGTCGGGGGACAGGATCACCGACAGAACAAGAGACCCAGTACTTC.

Turning to this clone: At the DNA level, this CDR3 is encoded by other sequences in the same sample as well. The rearrangement uses TRBV9 and TRBJ1-3, with a weak D call TRBD1 (5 bases). CDR1 is SGDLS, CDR2 YYNGEE, per germline. The CDR3 extends over 14 amino acids. Trimming removed 0 bases at V and 3 bases at J, with 7 bases between. This CDR3 is CASSVGGGGNTIYF. The CDR3 DNA is TGTGCCAGCAGCGTAGGCGGGGGTGGAAACACCATATATTTT.

V is TRBV6-6 and J is TRBJ2-7; 13 bases map to TRBD2. The V segment lost 0 bases and the J segment 6 bases; nucleotides outside the gene matches: 2. CDR3 length: 15 amino acids. Germline V CDR1 and CDR2: MNHNY, SVGAGI (reference sequence). CDR3 region: CASSYSGLAGSEQYF. CDR3 in DNA: TGTGCCAGCAGTTACTCGGGACTAGCGGGATCCGAGCAGTACTTC.

CDR3 DNA sequence: TGCGCCAGCAGCCCCCAGTCGAACACTGAAGCTTTCTTT. Amino acid sequence: CASSPQSNTEAFF. The chain couples TRBV5-1 to TRBJ1-1; D unresolved. The CDR3 is made up of 13 amino acids. V gave up 4 bases and J gave up 1 base, with 8 bases separating them. The V gene's germline CDR1 is SGHRS and CDR2 YFSETQ.

This sequence joins TRBV7-9 and TRBJ2-1; tentatively, D is TRBD1 (6 bases). Germline V gene lookup returns CDR1 SEHNR and CDR2 FQNEAQ (reference sequence). V lost 4 bases, J lost 7 bases, and 17 bases lay in between. The CDR3 contains 15 residues. The CDR3: CASSSTGTLGNEQFF. The CDR3 region has the DNA TGTGCCAGCAGCTCGACTGGGACACTGGGGAATGAGCAGTTCTTC.

The V gene is TRBV28, the J gene TRBJ1-2; TRBD1 aligns across 9 bases. The CDR3 consists of 15 residues. Germline-derived CDR1 and CDR2 are MDHEN and SYDVKM. Trimming at V came to 4 bases and at J to 6 bases, leaving 9 bases not matched to a gene. The CDR3 spells CASSSLGQGIDGYTF. DNA for the CDR3: TGTGCCAGCAGTTCCCTCGGACAGGGGATAGATGGCTACACCTTC.

J is TRBJ2-7 and V is TRBV6-5; tentative D call: TRBD1 (6 bases). The CDR3 has 14 residues. Trimming stripped 5 bases from V and 1 base from J, with 12 bases between. CDR1 is MNHEY, CDR2 SVGAGI, per germline. The CDR3 is CASSEIGQSYEQYF. In DNA form, the CDR3 reads TGTGCCAGCAGTGAAATTGGACAGTCCTACGAGCAGTACTTC.

There are a few counts of this clone. The chain links TRBV6-5 to TRBJ1-6; D gene ambiguous. The germline gives CDR1 MNHEY, CDR2 SVGAGI. The CDR3 covers 12 residues. Trimming removed 9 bases at V and 9 bases at J, with 12 bases between. Here the CDR3 reads CASTVRGSPLHF. For the CDR3, the DNA is TGTGCCAGTACCGTCCGGGGTTCACCCCTCCACTTT.

V is TRBV30 and J is TRBJ2-7; maybe TRBD1 (6 bases). This CDR3 is built from 13 residues. Germline V gene data show CDR1 as GTSNPN and CDR2 as SVGIG (reference sequence). V was pared by 4 bases and J by 5 bases, with 15 bases between. CDR3 in amino acids: CAWNPTGIHEQYF. The DNA of the CDR3 is TGTGCCTGGAACCCCACAGGGATCCACGAGCAGTACTTC.

This chain joins TRBV4-1 and TRBJ2-3; TRBD2 aligns across 10 bases. J lost 5 bases, V lost 3 bases, and 11 bases had no gene match. The CDR3 contains 17 residues. Germline values: CDR1 MGHRA, CDR2 YSYEKL. The CDR3 region is CASSHLPGLARQDTQYF. The CDR3 DNA reads TGCGCCAGCAGCCATCTTCCGGGACTAGCGAGGCAAGATACGCAGTATTTT.

The chain uses TRBV5-5 and TRBJ1-1; D is perhaps TRBD1 (6 bases). Germline V gene sequence: CDR1 SGHKS, CDR2 YYEKEE (reference sequence). The V gene lost 6 bases and the J gene lost 5 bases, with 17 bases spanning the gap. The CDR3 spans 14 residues. CDR3 protein: CASIPGVGRTEAFF. CDR3 coding DNA: TGTGCCAGCATCCCAGGGGTGGGAAGGACTGAAGCTTTCTTT.

The rearrangement joins TRBV6-1 to TRBJ2-5; 9 bases agree with TRBD1. The CDR3 totals 15 residues. Germline CDR1 MNHNS, CDR2 SASEGT. Trimming removed 4 bases from V and 1 base from J; junction bases left unmatched: 4. CDR3 loop: CASSGGTGPQETQYF. The CDR3 nucleotides are TGTGCCAGCAGTGGGGGGACAGGGCCCCAAGAGACCCAGTACTTC.

This clone was seen a handful of times. V is TRBV9 and J is TRBJ2-1; 14 nucleotides agree with TRBD2. In germline, CDR1 is SGDLS, CDR2 YYNGEE. CDR3 length equals 15 residues. With V trimmed by 0 bases and J by 10 bases, 3 bases remained unmatched. DNA for the CDR3: TGTGCCAGCAGCGTAGCGGGACTAGCGGGAGTCGAGCAGTTCTTC. Its translation: CASSVAGLAGVEQFF.

The chain couples TRBV11-3 to TRBJ1-2; D possibly corresponds to TRBD1 (5 bases). The CDR3 length is 16 residues. Trimming removed 0 bases from V and 5 bases from J, with 16 bases in between. The germline V gene has CDR1 SGHNT and CDR2 YENEEA. For the CDR3, the DNA is TGTGCCAGCAGCTTAGAGACGGGGGATTATAGATATGGCTACACCTTC. Amino acids: CASSLETGDYRYGYTF.